The clone carrying this T cell receptor (beta chain) occurred a few times. What it recognizes is unknown. The V gene's germline CDR1 is LGHNA and CDR2 YNFKEQ. The CDR3 covers 17 residues. V was cut by 0 bases and J by 5 bases, with 17 bases left in between. This table comes from immunoSEQ multiplex PCR, and its TCRdb copy is limited to in-frame clones, with some not included. This table holds about 320,000 clones, 86% found once. This sample stems from a study of Ad26.COV2.S vaccination and SARS-CoV-2 variants. General study findings and limits: Spike-specific TCR breadth ran higher among vaccine recipients than placebo recipients.

The treatment was: 19 received Ad26.COV2.S at low or high dose, single or two shots; several received placebo; per-sample allocation not given. Samples were taken on day 63 after the first vaccine or placebo injection. This sequence joins TRBV4-2 and TRBJ1-5, with D perhaps matching TRBD1 (6 bases). This TCR was sampled from a person aged 18-65 years who received the Ad26.COV2.S COVID-19 vaccine or a placebo. This sample comprised peripheral blood, obtained in a trial of Ad26.COV2.S vaccine versus placebo. The CDR3 loop is CASSQDGAGEGDQPQHF. CDR3 bases: TGTGCCAGCAGCCAAGATGGGGCAGGGGAGGGAGATCAGCCCCAGCATTTT.